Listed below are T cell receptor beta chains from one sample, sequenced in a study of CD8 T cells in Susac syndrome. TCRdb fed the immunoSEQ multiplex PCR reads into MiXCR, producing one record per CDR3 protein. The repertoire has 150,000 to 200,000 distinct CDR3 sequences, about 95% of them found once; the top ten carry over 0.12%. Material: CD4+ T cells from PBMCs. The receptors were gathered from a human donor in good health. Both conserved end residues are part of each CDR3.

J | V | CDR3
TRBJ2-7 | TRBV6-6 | CASSYVGEAYEQYF
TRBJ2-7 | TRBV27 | CASSLFLEAREQYF
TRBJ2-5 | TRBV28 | CASSPNARGRETQYF
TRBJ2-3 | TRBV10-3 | CAISDSGPYTDTQYF
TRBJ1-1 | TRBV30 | CAWSLPLALNTEAFF
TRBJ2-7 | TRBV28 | CASSFWGGEQYF
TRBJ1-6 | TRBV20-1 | CSAITGIPNSPLHF
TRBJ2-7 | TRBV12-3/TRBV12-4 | CASSSPPSSYEQYF
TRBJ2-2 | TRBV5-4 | CASSLTGAGELFF
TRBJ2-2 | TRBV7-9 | CASQGNPTGELFF
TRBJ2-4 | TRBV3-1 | CASSQVARGWKNIQYF
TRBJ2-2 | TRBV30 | CAWSVQTATGELFF
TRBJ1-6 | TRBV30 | CAWKEGHNSPLHF
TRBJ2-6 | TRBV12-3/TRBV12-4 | CASRWASSGANVLTF
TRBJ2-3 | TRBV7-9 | CAAAGGTDTQYF
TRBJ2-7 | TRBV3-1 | CASSLTGGAAYEQYF
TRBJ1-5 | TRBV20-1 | CSARAGNQPQHF
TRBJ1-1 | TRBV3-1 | CASSRSMNTEAFF
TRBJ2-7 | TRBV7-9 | CASSLGLAREQYF
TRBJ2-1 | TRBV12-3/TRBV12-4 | CASSPRLAGGNEQFF
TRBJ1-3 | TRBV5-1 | CASSDDRSGNTIYF
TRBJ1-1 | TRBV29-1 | CSVDALRANTEAFF
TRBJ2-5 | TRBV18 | CASSPTRGLQTQYF
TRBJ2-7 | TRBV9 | CASSVAPGRTGSEQYF
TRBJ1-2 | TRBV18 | CASSPQASNYGYTF
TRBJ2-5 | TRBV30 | CAWSVSETQYF
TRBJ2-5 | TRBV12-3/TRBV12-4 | CASSLTGTKETQYF
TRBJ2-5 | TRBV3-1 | CASSQDGGRWQTQYF
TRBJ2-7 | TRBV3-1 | CASSQTVGYEQYF
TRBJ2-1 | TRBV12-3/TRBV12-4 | CASSYRGSSYNEQFF
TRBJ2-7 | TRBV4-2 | CASSQEASYEQYF
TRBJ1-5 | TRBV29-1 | CSLPGDRGNQPQHF
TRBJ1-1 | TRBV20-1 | CSAGDILNTEAFF
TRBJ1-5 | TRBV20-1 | CSARDSRYSNGRDQPQHF
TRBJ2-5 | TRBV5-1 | CASSPGAGEETQYF
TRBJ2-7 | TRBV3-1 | CASSQDLVHEQYF
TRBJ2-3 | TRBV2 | CASSVWASGGDTQYF
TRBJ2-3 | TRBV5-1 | CASSEDSGADTQYF
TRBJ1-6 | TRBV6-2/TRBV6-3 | CASKTTPRGNSPLHF
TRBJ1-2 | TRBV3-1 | CASSQGLVGYTF
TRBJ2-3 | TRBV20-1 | CSAIVLDTQYF
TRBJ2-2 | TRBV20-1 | CSATRNPTGELFF
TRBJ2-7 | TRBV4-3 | CASSRKVTSGSSGPYEQYF
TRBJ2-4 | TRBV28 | CASSLREAKNIQYF
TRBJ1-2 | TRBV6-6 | CASSTTGANGYTF
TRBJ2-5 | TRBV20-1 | CSASGTSGGRYQETQYF
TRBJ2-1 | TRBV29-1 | CSASERAAYNEQFF
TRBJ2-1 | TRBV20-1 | CSARTTLAGYNEQFF
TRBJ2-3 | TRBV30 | CAWFRGQGSDTQYF
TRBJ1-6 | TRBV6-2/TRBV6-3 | CASKGAGNSPLHF
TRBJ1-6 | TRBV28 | CASSFPGGALHF
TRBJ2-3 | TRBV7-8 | CASSPYSTDTQYF
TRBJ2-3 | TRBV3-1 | CASSHGSTQYF
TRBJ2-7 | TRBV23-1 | CASSPTGLFSYTEQYF
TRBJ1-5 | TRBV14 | CASSQDEVGPQHF
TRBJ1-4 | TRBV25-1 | CASSEQGREKLFF
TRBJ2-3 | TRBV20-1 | CSASTGADTQYF
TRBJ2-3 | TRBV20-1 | CSARAPGQLSADTQYF
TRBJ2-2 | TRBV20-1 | CSALPGQGDTGELFF